This T cell receptor beta chain was sequenced in a study of preoperative IRX-2 immunotherapy in early breast cancer (dated by TCRdb to about 2019). As for this clone: It has no known antigen specificity. Base qualities were left out, and no much larger clone turns up one base away.

Libraries were made using the immunoSEQ multiplex PCR assay. This immuneACCESS table, as held by TCRdb, lists in-frame sequences with V and J called but not all clones. Of the missing ones, under half trace to an unresolved V gene in checked studies; the others have no known cause. The sample table holds approximately 38,000 clones, of which roughly four fifths were seen once. The ten largest make up roughly 1.5% of the sample. CDR3 length: 14 amino acids, cysteine to phenylalanine. Kept here is only the CDR3 DNA, which spans 42 bases and is read in frame from base 1. The germline V gene supplies CDR1 SGHNT and CDR2 YENEEA. Relative to germline, V is missing 3 bases and J is missing 3 bases, with 4 bases of the junction outside any gene match. Read against the paper, the sample's treatment or condition label means: preoperative locoregional IRX-2 cytokine immunotherapy. The samples were obtained from a phase Ib study that tested preoperative, locoregional IRX-2 cytokine immunotherapy designed to prime immune responses. Donors were patients with early-stage breast cancer who received IRX-2 before surgery.

The specimen was lymph node tissue, collected after IRX-2 immunotherapy. The TCR was taken from a human donor with breast cancer. The chain employs TRBV11-3 and TRBJ1-2; 7 middle bases align to TRBD1. The DNA sequence follows: TGTGCCAGCAGCTTCCGGACAGGCTACTATGGCTACACCTTC. Translated, this gives CASSFRTGYYGYTF.